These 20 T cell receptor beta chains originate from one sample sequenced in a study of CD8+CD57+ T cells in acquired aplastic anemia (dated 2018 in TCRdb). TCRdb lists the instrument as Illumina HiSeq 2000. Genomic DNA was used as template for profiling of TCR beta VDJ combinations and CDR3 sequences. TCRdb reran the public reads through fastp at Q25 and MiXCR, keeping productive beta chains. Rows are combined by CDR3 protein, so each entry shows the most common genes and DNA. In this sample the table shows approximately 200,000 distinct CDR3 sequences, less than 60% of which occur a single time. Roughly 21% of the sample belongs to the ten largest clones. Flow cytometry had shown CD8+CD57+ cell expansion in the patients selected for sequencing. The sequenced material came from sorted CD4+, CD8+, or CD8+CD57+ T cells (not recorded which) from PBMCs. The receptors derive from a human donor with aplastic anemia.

For the CDR3, the DNA is TGCAGTGCTACGGGGGCCCCCCACGAGCAGTACTTC. Amino acids: CSATGAPHEQYF. The V and J genes are TRBV20-1 and TRBJ2-7; D possibly matches TRBD1 or TRBD2 (6 bases each). This CDR3 comprises 12 residues. V lost 4 bases and J lost 5, with 12 bases in between. Germline loops: CDR1 DFQATT, CDR2 SNEGSKA (reference sequence).

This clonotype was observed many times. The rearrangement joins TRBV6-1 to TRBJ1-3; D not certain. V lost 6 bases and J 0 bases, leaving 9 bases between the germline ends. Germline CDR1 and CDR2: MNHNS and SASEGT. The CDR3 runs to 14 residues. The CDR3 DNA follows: TGTGCCAGCAGAACAGTCTTCTCTGGAAACACCATATATTTT. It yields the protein CASRTVFSGNTIYF.

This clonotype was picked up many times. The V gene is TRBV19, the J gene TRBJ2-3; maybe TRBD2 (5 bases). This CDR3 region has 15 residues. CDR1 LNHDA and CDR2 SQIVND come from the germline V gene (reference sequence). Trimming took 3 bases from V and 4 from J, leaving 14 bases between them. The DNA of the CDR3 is TGTGCCAGTAGTATGCCCACGCGGGCGTCAGATACGCAGTATTTT. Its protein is CASSMPTRASDTQYF.

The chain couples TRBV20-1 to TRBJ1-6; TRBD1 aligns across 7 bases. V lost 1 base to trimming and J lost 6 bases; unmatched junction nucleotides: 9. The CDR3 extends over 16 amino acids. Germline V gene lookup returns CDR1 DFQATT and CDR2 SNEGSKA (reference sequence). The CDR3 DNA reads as TGCAGTGCTAGAGGACAGGGCCAGCTAAGTAATTCACCCCTCCACTTT. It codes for CSARGQGQLSNSPLHF.

CDR3 sequence reads: CASSQDETGGIQYF. The CDR3 DNA follows: TGTGCCAGCAGCCAAGATGAGACAGGGGGGATTCAGTACTTC. The J gene is TRBJ2-4, the V gene TRBV9, with TRBD1 matching 9 bases. V shed 4 bases, J shed 10 bases, and the junction held 9 bases outside the gene matches. CDR1 SGDLS and CDR2 YYNGEE come from the germline V gene. The CDR3 sequence is 14 residues long.

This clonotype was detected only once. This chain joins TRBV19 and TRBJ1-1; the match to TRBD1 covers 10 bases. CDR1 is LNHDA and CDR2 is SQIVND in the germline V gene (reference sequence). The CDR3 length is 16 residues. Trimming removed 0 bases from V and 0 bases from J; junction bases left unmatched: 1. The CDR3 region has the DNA TGTGCCAGTAGTATAGACGGGACAGGGGTGAACACTGAAGCTTTCTTT. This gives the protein CASSIDGTGVNTEAFF.

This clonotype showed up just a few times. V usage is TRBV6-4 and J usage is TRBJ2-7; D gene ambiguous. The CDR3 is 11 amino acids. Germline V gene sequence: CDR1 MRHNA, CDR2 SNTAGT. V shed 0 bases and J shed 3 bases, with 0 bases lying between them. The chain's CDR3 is CASSDSYEQYF. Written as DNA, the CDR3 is TGTGCCAGCAGTGACTCCTACGAGCAGTACTTC.

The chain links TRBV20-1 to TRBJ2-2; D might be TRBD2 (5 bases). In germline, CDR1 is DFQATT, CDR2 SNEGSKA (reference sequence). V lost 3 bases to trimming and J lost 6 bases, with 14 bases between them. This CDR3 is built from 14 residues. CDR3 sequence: CSARFNGLAGELFF. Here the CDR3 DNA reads TGCAGTGCTAGGTTTAACGGACTGGCCGGGGAGCTGTTTTTT.

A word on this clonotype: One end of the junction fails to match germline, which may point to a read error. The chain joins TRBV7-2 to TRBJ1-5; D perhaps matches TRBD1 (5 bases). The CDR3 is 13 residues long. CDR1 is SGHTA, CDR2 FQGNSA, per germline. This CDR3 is CASSLGRDQPQHF. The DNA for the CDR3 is TGTGCCAGCAGTTTAGGACGGGACCAGCCCCAGCATTTT.

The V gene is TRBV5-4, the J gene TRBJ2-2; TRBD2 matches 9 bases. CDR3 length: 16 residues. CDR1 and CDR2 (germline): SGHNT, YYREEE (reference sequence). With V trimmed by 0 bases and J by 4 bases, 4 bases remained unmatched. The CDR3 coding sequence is TGTGCCAGCAGCTTGGGGGGTAGCGGGGGCACCGGGGAGCTGTTTTTT. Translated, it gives CASSLGGSGGTGELFF.

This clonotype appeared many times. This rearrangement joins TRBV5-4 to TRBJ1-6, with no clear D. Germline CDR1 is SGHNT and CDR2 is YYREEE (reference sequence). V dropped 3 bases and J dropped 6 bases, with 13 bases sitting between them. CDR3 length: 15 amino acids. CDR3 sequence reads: CASSSTVTGNSPLHF. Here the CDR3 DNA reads TGTGCCAGCAGCTCAACGGTTACTGGTAATTCACCCCTCCACTTT. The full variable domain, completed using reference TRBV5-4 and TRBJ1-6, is ETGVTQSPTHLIKTRGQQVTLRCSSQSGHNTVSWYQQALGQGPQFIFQYYREEENGRGNFPPRFSGLQFPNYSSELNVNALELDDSALYLCASSSTVTGNSPLHFGNGTRLTVT.

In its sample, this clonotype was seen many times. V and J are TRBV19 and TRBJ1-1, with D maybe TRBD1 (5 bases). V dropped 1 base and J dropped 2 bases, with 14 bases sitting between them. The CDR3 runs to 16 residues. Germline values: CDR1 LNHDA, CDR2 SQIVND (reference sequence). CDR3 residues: CASSIGPRDGNTEAFF. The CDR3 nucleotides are TGTGCCAGTAGTATAGGGCCTCGGGACGGAAACACTGAAGCTTTCTTT.

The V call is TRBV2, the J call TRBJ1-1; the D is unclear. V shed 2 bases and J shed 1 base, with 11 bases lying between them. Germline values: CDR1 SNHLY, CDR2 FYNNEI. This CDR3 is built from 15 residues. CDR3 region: CASSERSAANTEAFF. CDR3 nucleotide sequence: TGTGCCAGCAGTGAACGTTCGGCAGCGAACACTGAAGCTTTCTTT.

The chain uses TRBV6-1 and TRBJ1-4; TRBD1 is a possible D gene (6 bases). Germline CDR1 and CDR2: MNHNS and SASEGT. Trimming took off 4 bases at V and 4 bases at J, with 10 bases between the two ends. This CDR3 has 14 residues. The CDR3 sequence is CASSGGAYNEKLFF. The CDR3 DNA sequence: TGTGCCAGCAGTGGGGGGGCTTATAATGAAAAACTGTTTTTT.

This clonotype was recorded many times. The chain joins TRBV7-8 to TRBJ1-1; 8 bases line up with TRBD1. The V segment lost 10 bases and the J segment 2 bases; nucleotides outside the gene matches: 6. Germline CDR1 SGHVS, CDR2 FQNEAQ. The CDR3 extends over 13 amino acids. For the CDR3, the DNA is TGTGCCACGACCGGACAGGGAAACACTGAAGCTTTCTTT. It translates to CATTGQGNTEAFF.

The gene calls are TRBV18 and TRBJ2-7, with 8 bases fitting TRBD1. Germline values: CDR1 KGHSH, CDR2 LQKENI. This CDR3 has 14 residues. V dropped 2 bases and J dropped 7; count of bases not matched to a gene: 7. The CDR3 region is CASSPTRQGLEQYF. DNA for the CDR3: TGTGCCAGCTCACCAACCCGACAGGGGTTGGAGCAGTACTTC.

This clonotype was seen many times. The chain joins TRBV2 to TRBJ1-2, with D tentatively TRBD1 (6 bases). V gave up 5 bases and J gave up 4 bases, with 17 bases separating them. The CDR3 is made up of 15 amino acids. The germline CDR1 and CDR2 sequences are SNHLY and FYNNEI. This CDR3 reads CASSRERQATYGYTF. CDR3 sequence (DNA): TGTGCCAGCAGTCGAGAAAGACAGGCGACCTATGGCTACACCTTC.

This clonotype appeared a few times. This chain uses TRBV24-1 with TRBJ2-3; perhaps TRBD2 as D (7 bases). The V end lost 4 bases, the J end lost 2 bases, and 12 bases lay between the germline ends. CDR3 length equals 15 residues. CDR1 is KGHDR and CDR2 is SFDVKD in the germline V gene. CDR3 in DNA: TGTGCCACCAGTGAGGCGGGGGCCCACACAGATACGCAGTATTTT. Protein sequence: CATSEAGAHTDTQYF.

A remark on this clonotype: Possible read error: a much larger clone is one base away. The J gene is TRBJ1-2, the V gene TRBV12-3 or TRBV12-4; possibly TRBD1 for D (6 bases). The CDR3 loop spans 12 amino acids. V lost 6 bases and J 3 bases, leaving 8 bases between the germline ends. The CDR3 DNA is TGTGCCAGCAGAGAGGGGGACTATGGCTACACCTTC. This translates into CASREGDYGYTF.

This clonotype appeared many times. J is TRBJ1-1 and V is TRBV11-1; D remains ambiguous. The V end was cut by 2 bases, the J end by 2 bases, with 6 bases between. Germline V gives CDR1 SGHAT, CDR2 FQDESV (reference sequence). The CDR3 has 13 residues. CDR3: CASSLWENTEAFF. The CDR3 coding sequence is TGTGCCAGCAGCTTATGGGAAAACACTGAAGCTTTCTTT.